Listed below are T cell receptor beta chains from one sample, sequenced in a study of blood T cell repertoires in COVID-19. The repertoire was sequenced with immunoSEQ multiplex PCR; TCRdb's copy has only in-frame clones and lacks some. The sample includes fewer than 200,000 clones, approximately 89% of them seen just once. The sample comprised peripheral blood. These receptors all come from a man in his forties with active or convalescent COVID-19. CDR3s include the opening cysteine and the closing phenylalanine or tryptophan. A D gene is named only where the DNA matches it firmly. Size tells how often a clone was seen (once, few, many) or the class of an expanded clone, and some rows leave it out.

TRBD2	TRBV2	TRBJ2-1	NA	TGTGCCAGCAGTGAGGGGGACTACGCGAGGGCTAGGAATGAGCAGTTCTTC	CASSEGDYARARNEQFF
TRBD1	TRBV5-5	TRBJ2-7	NA	TGTGCCAGCAGCCCTTCCGGGACAGGGGGGAACGAGCAGTACTTC	CASSPSGTGGNEQYF
NA	TRBV21-1	TRBJ1-3	NA	TGTGCCAGCAACGACAGGGCTGGAAACACCATATATTTT	CASNDRAGNTIYF
NA	TRBV11-2	TRBJ1-1	NA	TGTGCCAGCAGCCCCAAGCACAGGGATGCTGAAGCTTTCTTT	CASSPKHRDAEAFF
TRBD1	TRBV5-4	TRBJ1-6	NA	TGTGCCAGCAGCGCATCACAGGGGGGCAATTCACCCCTCCACTTT	CASSASQGGNSPLHF
NA	TRBV7-9	TRBJ1-1	NA	TGTGCCAGCAGCGGGCCTGGGACTGAAGCTTTCTTT	CASSGPGTEAFF
NA	TRBV7-6	TRBJ2-1	once	TGTGCCAGCAGCTTGAGATTGCAGGGGTCGCCCGCAAACAATGAGCAGTTCTTC	CASSLRLQGSPANNEQFF
NA	TRBV6-2/TRBV6-3	TRBJ1-1	NA	TGTGCCAGCAGTTACCCATCACACATGAACACTGAAGCTTTCTTT	CASSYPSHMNTEAFF
NA	TRBV7-9	TRBJ1-2	few	TGTGCCAGCAGCCCTTCCGGGGAAGACTATGGCTACACCTTC	CASSPSGEDYGYTF
NA	TRBV19	TRBJ1-1	NA	TGTGCCAGTACCGCCGCAGGGTTAACTGAAGCTTTCTTT	CASTAAGLTEAFF
NA	TRBV5-5	TRBJ1-1	NA	TGTGCCAGCAGCTTGTGGGGGGGTCAGAGGGTCGAAGCTTTCTTT	CASSLWGGQRVEAFF
NA	TRBV30	TRBJ2-7	NA	TGTGCCTGGCACGCCCGGCAGGCCGGAATACGCGAGCAGTACTTC	CAWHARQAGIREQYF
TRBD2	TRBV5-1	TRBJ2-2	NA	TGCGCCAGCAGCCCTATAGCGGGGGGGCCCCCCGGGGAGCTGTTTTTT	CASSPIAGGPPGELFF
NA	TRBV3-1/TRBV3-2	TRBJ1-1	NA	TGTGCCAGCAGCCAAGAGAGATCGGGCCAGGGGACGACTTTCTTT	CASSQERSGQGTTFF
NA	TRBV19	TRBJ1-1	few	TGTGCCAGTAGTATTAAAGGGGACACTGAAGCTTTCTTT	CASSIKGDTEAFF
NA	TRBV28	TRBJ1-6	once	TGTGCCAGCAGTTTATCATATAATTCACCCCTCCACTTT	CASSLSYNSPLHF
TRBD2	TRBV12-5	TRBJ2-1	NA	TGTGCTAGTGGTTTGGCCTACCTAGCGGGCGTAAATTACAATGAGCAGTTCTTC	CASGLAYLAGVNYNEQFF
TRBD1	TRBV4-2	TRBJ1-6	NA	TGTGCCAGCAGCACTGGAGAGGGGGCAAGTTCACCCCTCCACTTT	CASSTGEGASSPLHF
NA	TRBV7-2	TRBJ2-1	NA	TGTGCCAGCAGCTTAGGCCAGCGGACCAATGAGCAGTTCTTC	CASSLGQRTNEQFF
TRBD2	TRBV27	TRBJ2-5	NA	TGTGCCAGCAGTTTGTCCGGACTAGTTGAGACCCAGTACTTC	CASSLSGLVETQYF
TRBD2	TRBV3-1/TRBV3-2	TRBJ2-7	NA	TGTGCCAGCAGCCAACAAGCGGGGGGTTTGGGTGAGCAGTACTTC	CASSQQAGGLGEQYF
NA	TRBV6-1	TRBJ1-1	NA	TGTGCCAGCAGTGGACCCGGGACACGATTTGGGGCTGAAGCTTTCTTT	CASSGPGTRFGAEAFF
NA	TRBV9	TRBJ2-3	NA	TGTGCCAGCAGCGTAGACTCTAGCACAGATACGCAGTATTTT	CASSVDSSTDTQYF
TRBD1	TRBV28	TRBJ2-7	NA	TGTGCCAGCAGTTCCGGGACAGGGATTGCATACGAGCAGTACTTC	CASSSGTGIAYEQYF
NA	TRBV5-6	TRBJ1-1	NA	TGTGCCAGCAGCTGGGGGGGAGGCACTGAAGCTTTCTTT	CASSWGGGTEAFF
TRBD1	TRBV9	TRBJ1-6	NA	TGTGCCAGCAGCGGTCAGGGGGGAAGGCTCCCCCTCCACTTT	CASSGQGGRLPLHF